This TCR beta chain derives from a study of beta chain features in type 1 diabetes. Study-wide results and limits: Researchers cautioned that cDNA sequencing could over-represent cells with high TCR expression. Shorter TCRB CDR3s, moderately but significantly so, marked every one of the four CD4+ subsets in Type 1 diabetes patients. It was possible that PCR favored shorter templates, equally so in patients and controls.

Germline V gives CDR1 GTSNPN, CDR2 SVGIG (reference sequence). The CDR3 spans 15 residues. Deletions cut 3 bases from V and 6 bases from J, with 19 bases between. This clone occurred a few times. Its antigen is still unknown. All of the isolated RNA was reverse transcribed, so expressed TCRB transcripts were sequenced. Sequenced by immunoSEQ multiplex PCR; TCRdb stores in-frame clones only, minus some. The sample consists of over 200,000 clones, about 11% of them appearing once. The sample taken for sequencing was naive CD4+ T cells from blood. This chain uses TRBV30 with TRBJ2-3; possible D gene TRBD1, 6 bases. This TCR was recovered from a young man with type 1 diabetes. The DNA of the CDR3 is TGTGCCTGGAGCGTTTTCACAGGGATAAGGGATACGCAGTATTTT. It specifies CAWSVFTGIRDTQYF.